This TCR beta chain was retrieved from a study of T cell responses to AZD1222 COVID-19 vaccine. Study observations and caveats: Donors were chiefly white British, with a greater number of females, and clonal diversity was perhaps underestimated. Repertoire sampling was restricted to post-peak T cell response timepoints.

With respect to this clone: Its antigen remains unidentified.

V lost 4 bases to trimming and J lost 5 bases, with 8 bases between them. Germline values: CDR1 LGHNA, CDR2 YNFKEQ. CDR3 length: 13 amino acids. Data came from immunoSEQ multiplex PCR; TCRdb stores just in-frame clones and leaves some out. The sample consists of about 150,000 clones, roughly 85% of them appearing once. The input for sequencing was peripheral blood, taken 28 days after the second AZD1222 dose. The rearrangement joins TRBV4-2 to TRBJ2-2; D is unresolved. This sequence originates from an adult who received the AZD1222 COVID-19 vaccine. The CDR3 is CASSRVGTGELFF. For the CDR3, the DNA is TGTGCCAGCAGCCGGGTGGGAACCGGGGAGCTGTTTTTT.